The next 16 T cell receptor beta chains were all read from a single sample in a study of preoperative IRX-2 immunotherapy in early breast cancer. The method was immunoSEQ multiplex PCR; TCRdb's version includes in-frame clones alone and lacks a portion of them. The table shows fewer than 30,000 clones, with 90% occurring only once. Treatment defined: preoperative locoregional IRX-2 cytokine immunotherapy. Sampling was conducted from a patient treated with IRX-2 immunotherapy. These TCRs come from a human donor with breast cancer.

The chain combines TRBV9 with TRBJ2-7; possibly TRBD1 for D (5 bases). CDR1 is SGDLS, CDR2 YYNGEE, per germline. V was trimmed by 0 bases and J by 2 bases, leaving 12 bases between them. CDR3 length: 15 amino acids. DNA of the CDR3: TGTGCCAGCAGCGTAGATGGGGCAGCCACCTACGAGCAGTACTTC. Translated: CASSVDGAATYEQYF.

The chain employs TRBV6-1 and TRBJ2-7; 7 positions agree with TRBD2. The CDR3 covers 14 residues. J lost 1 base, V lost 3 bases, and 3 bases had no gene match. In germline, CDR1 is MNHNS, CDR2 SASEGT. The DNA for the CDR3 is TGTGCCAGCAGTGACGGGGGGACTTCCTACGAGCAGTACTTC. It encodes CASSDGGTSYEQYF.

The CDR3 DNA is TGTGCCAGCAGCGCAGCGGGCTTAGATACGCAGTATTTT. Its translation is CASSAAGLDTQYF. The V call is TRBV9, the J call TRBJ2-3, with TRBD2 as a possible D gene (6 bases). The germline CDR1 and CDR2 sequences are SGDLS and YYNGEE. The CDR3 is 13 amino acids. V shed 3 bases and J shed 5 bases, with 10 bases lying between them.

The CDR3 sequence is CASSSPAGTEAFF. The CDR3 coding sequence is TGTGCCAGCAGCTCCCCAGCGGGAACTGAAGCTTTCTTT. The chain carries TRBV7-2 and TRBJ1-1; D is unresolved. This CDR3 is built from 13 residues. Between the trimmed V and J ends, which lost 4 bases and 5 bases, there was a span of 11 bases. Germline CDR1 reads SGHTA; CDR2 reads FQGNSA.

The CDR3 DNA reads as TGCAGCGTACGGACAGGGGGCAGCACAGATACGCAGTATTTT. Its protein product is CSVRTGGSTDTQYF. This chain links TRBV29-1 with TRBJ2-3; 11 nucleotides align to TRBD1. J lost 0 bases, V lost 6 bases, and 2 bases had no gene match. The CDR3 runs to 14 residues. Germline CDR1 reads SQVTM; CDR2 reads ANQGSEA.

The chain links TRBV11-2 to TRBJ2-7; 11 bases line up with TRBD1. The CDR3 loop spans 16 amino acids. V dropped 5 bases and J dropped 6; count of bases not matched to a gene: 12. Germline values: CDR1 SGHAT, CDR2 FQNNGV. The CDR3 nucleotides read TGTGCCAGCAGCCCGTCCGGGACAGGGGGAATGGGCGAGCAGTACTTC. Translating gives CASSPSGTGGMGEQYF.

CDR3 DNA sequence: TGCGCCAGCAGCCCCAACCGGGGCGGGGGGGCCACAGATACGCAGTATTTT. It codes for CASSPNRGGGATDTQYF. The chain links TRBV5-1 to TRBJ2-3, with 9 nucleotides matching TRBD2. The length of the CDR3 is 17 residues. Germline CDR1 SGHRS, CDR2 YFSETQ. The V segment lost 4 bases and the J segment 2 bases; nucleotides outside the gene matches: 11.

The CDR3 here is CASSGQGRTEAFF. The DNA of the CDR3 is TGCGCCAGCAGCGGACAGGGTCGGACTGAAGCTTTCTTT. The chain joins TRBV4-1 to TRBJ1-1; 8 bases fit TRBD1. The CDR3 runs to 13 residues. V trimming: 5 bases; J trimming: 5 bases; junction bases outside the gene matches: 4. The germline V gene has CDR1 MGHRA and CDR2 YSYEKL.

The J gene is TRBJ2-3, the V gene TRBV7-2; D not certain. The length of the CDR3 is 15 residues. V was shortened by 1 base and J by 0 bases, with 8 bases between the two germline ends. CDR1 is SGHTA, CDR2 FQGNSA, per germline. The CDR3: CASSLGLGSTDTQYF. CDR3 nucleotides: TGTGCCAGCAGCTTAGGGCTAGGGAGCACAGATACGCAGTATTTT.

The chain is built from TRBV5-1 and TRBJ2-7; 7 nucleotides line up with TRBD1. V was clipped by 4 bases and J by 2 bases; unmatched bases: 9. CDR1 is SGHRS and CDR2 is YFSETQ in the germline V gene. The CDR3 has 15 amino acids. The DNA for the CDR3 is TGCGCCAGCAGCCAAACAGGGGCCCAACCCTACGAGCAGTACTTC. Its protein product is CASSQTGAQPYEQYF.

The CDR3: CASSFGLGRLGQPQHF. The CDR3, as DNA: TGTGCCAGCAGCTTTGGACTTGGCCGGTTGGGACAGCCCCAGCATTTT. The chain uses TRBV7-2 and TRBJ1-5, with unresolved D. Germline loops: CDR1 SGHTA, CDR2 FQGNSA. The V and J ends lost 3 bases and 7 bases respectively, with 19 bases between them. The CDR3 length is 16 residues.

The V and J genes are TRBV27 and TRBJ2-3; D call uncertain. This CDR3 region has 16 residues. Trimming left V 0 bases short and J 1 base short, with 11 bases between. From germline, CDR1 is MNHEY and CDR2 SMNVEV (reference sequence). CDR3 sequence (DNA): TGTGCCAGCAGTTTATCGGATCTTGGCCGCACAGATACGCAGTATTTT. It translates to CASSLSDLGRTDTQYF.

The chain is built from TRBV7-2 and TRBJ1-5, with TRBD1 as a possible D gene (6 bases). Per the germline V gene, CDR1 is SGHTA and CDR2 is FQGNSA. The length of the CDR3 is 14 residues. Trimming removed 5 bases from V and 5 bases from J, with 13 bases in between. CDR3 coding DNA: TGTGCCAGCAGCCGGGAGAGGGGGGATCAGCCCCAGCATTTT. Translation gives CASSRERGDQPQHF. Full variable domain (remainder filled in from reference TRBV7-2 and TRBJ1-5): GAGVSQSPSNKVTEKGKDVELRCDPISGHTALYWYRQSLGQGLEFLIYFQGNSAPDKSGLPSDRFSAERTGGSVSTLTIQRTQQEDSAVYLCASSRERGDQPQHFGDGTRLSIL.

The CDR3 DNA reads TGTGCCAGCAGTGAAGCGCTTCCAGGGAGCTCCTATAATTCACCCCTCCACTTT. This codes for CASSEALPGSSYNSPLHF. This chain joins TRBV6-1 and TRBJ1-6, with a tentative D call TRBD1 (5 bases). The ends were cut back, 0 bases at V and 0 bases at J, with 12 bases in the middle. Germline V gene sequence: CDR1 MNHNS, CDR2 SASEGT. This CDR3 is built from 18 residues.

This chain connects TRBV15 to TRBJ1-1; D unclear. CDR1 is LNHNV, CDR2 YYDKDF, per germline (reference sequence). This CDR3 is built from 14 residues. V lost 0 bases and J lost 6, with 11 bases in between. The CDR3 region is CATSRDFRTPEAFF. CDR3 DNA sequence: TGTGCCACCAGCAGAGATTTTAGGACCCCTGAAGCTTTCTTT. The full variable domain, with the rest looked up from reference TRBV15 and TRBJ1-1, is DAMVIQNPRYQVTQFGKPVTLSCSQTLNHNVMYWYQQKSSQAPKLLFHYYDKDFNNEADTPDNFQSRRPNTSFCFLDIRSPGLGDTAMYLCATSRDFRTPEAFFGQGTRLTVV.

The J gene is TRBJ2-7, the V gene TRBV2; 8 bases align to TRBD1. V trimming: 6 bases; J trimming: 3 bases; junction bases outside the gene matches: 10. CDR1 SNHLY and CDR2 FYNNEI come from the germline V gene. The CDR3 sequence is 15 residues long. Here the CDR3 reads CASRGGTGRIYEQYF. The CDR3 DNA sequence: TGTGCCAGCAGAGGCGGGACAGGTCGGATCTACGAGCAGTACTTC.